The TCR beta chain described here comes from a study of blood T cell repertoires in COVID-19. Overall study context: Collection of acute and convalescent COVID-19 samples took place in the United States, Italy and Spain. PBMCs, B-cell-depleted T cells, or T cells provided the cDNA or gDNA that made up the material.

In the authors' workflow: For nucleated cells, counts were estimated from reference gene primer amplification. Using immunoSEQ multiplex PCR, the repertoire was profiled, and TCRdb retains in-frame clones only, with some absent. V and J calls and clone size are as listed in that table; D and trimming were resolved from the DNA. The repertoire consists of about 87,000 clones, with around 87% occurring once and the leading ten covering 5.1%. The CDR3 has 16 amino acids. Trimming cost V 2 bases and J 6 bases, with 17 bases left between them. CDR1 and CDR2 from the germline V gene are MNHNS and SASEGT. Sequencing was performed on peripheral blood. This TCR came from a man aged 35 to 55 with acute or convalescent COVID-19. V and J are TRBV6-1 and TRBJ2-1; TRBD1 is a possible D gene (6 bases). CDR3 nucleotide sequence: TGTGCCAGCAGTGAACTCTCGCAGGGGATATTCAATGAGCAGTTCTTC. Encoded protein: CASSELSQGIFNEQFF.